The present T cell receptor beta chain was sequenced within a study of T cell responses to AZD1222 COVID-19 vaccine. The CDR3 totals 15 residues. The germline gives CDR1 SGDLS, CDR2 YYNGEE. Trimming cost V 3 bases and J 3 bases; bases outside gene matches: 7. TCRdb's table, derived via immunoSEQ multiplex PCR, lists solely in-frame clones and lacks some. The table records around 140,000 clones, about 90% of them present only once. This clone was picked up one time. The material sequenced was peripheral blood, taken 28 days after the second AZD1222 dose. The genes are TRBV9 and TRBJ2-7; 9 nucleotides match TRBD1. This receptor was obtained from an adult who received the AZD1222 COVID-19 vaccine. The CDR3 region is CASSASGTGNYEQYF. The CDR3 DNA reads as TGTGCCAGCAGCGCTTCCGGGACAGGGAACTACGAGCAGTACTTC.